This T cell receptor beta chain was sequenced for a study of T cells in Graves' hyperthyroidism and ophthalmopathy. In this sample, this clonotype turned up a few times. The antigen remains undetermined. Hyperthyroidism patients were newly diagnosed, had disease duration under 2 months, and were aged 18 to 65 years. Not enrolled were patients with uncontrolled infection, other autoimmune disease, pregnancy or lactation. In making diagnoses, clinical symptoms, serum thyroxine and TRAb, thyroid ultrasound and orbital computed tomography were all used. The study, taken as a whole, reports: Also found in blood were most expanded thyroid clonotypes above 0.001.

Regions amplified from RNA transcripts were the TCR beta CDR3 regions. The HTBI primer set drove a first-round RT-PCR of the TCR CDR3. TCRdb re-derived calls from the multiplex PCR reads in MiXCR, one entry per CDR3 protein. Here the sample spans 150,000 or so distinct CDR3 sequences, 9.4% being singletons. The receptor's source is a woman under 30 with Graves' hyperthyroidism that later progressed to Graves' ophthalmopathy. Specimen: blood.

The CDR3 region is CASSLAGGVANYGYTF. CDR3 coding DNA: TGTGCCAGCAGCTTGGCCGGGGGGGTAGCTAACTATGGCTACACCTTC. J is TRBJ1-2 and V is TRBV5-5, with D possibly being TRBD1 (5 bases). Germline assignment: CDR1 SGHKS and CDR2 YYEKEE (reference sequence). Deletions cut 0 bases from V and 0 bases from J, with 12 bases between. This CDR3 is built from 16 residues. Variable domain in full (rest from reference TRBV5-5 and TRBJ1-2): DAGVTQSPTHLIKTRGQQVTLRCSPISGHKSVSWYQQVLGQGPQFIFQYYEKEERGRGNFPDRFSARQFPNYSSELNVNALLLGDSALYLCASSLAGGVANYGYTFGSGTRLTVV.